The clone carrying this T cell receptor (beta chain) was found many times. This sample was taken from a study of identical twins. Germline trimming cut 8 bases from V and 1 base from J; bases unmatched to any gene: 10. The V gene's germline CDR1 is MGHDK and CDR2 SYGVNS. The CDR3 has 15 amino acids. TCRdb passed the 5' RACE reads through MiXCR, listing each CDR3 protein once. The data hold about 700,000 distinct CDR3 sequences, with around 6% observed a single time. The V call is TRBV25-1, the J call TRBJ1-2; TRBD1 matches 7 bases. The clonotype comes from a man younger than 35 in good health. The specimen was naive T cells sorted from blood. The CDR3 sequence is CASCCRGRNNYGYTF. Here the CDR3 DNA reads TGTGCCAGCTGTTGTAGGGGGCGTAATAACTATGGCTACACCTTC.